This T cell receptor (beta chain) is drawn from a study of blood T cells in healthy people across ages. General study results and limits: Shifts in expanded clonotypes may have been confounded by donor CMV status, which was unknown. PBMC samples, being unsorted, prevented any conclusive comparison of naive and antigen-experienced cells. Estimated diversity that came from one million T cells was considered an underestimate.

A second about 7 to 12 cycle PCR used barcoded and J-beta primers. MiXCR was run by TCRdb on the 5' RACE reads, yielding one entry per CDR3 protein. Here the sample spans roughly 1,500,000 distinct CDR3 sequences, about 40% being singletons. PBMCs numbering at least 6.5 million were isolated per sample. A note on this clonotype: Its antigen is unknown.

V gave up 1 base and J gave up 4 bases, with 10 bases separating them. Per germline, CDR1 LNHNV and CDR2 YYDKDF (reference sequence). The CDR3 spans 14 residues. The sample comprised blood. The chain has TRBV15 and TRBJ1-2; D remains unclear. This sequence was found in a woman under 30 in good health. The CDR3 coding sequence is TGTGCCACCAGCAGAGGATCAGGCCGCTATGGCTACACCTTC. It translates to CATSRGSGRYGYTF.